This is a list of T cell receptor beta chains from one sample in a study of blood T cell repertoires in COVID-19. Measured with immunoSEQ multiplex PCR; TCRdb has only the in-frame clones, and not every one. Of a few hundred thousand clones in the sample, 87% were seen once. The sequenced sample consisted of PBMCs or T cells enriched from blood (not recorded which). The source is a man younger than 35 with acute COVID-19. Both conserved end residues are part of each CDR3. The order of the fields is CDR3 protein, CDR3 DNA, D gene, clone size, J gene, V gene. D genes are given only for firm matches. Clone size is shown for a subset of rows, as once, few, many or a class of expanded clone.

CDR3aa: CASRGEFRYYEQYF; CDR3nt: TGTGCCAGCAGGGGAGAATTCCGTTACTACGAGCAGTACTTC; d_gene: .; abundance: .; j_gene: TRBJ2-7; v_gene: TRBV2
CDR3aa: CASSLSGGYQMNTEAFF; CDR3nt: TGCGCCAGCAGCCTAAGCGGGGGTTATCAAATGAACACTGAAGCTTTCTTT; d_gene: .; abundance: .; j_gene: TRBJ1-1; v_gene: TRBV4-1
CDR3aa: CASSPSGTGLETEAFF; CDR3nt: TGTGCCAGCAGCCCGAGCGGGACAGGGTTAGAGACTGAAGCTTTCTTT; d_gene: TRBD1; abundance: once; j_gene: TRBJ1-1; v_gene: TRBV7-9
CDR3aa: CASRRGTEAFF; CDR3nt: TGTGCCAGCAGAAGGGGGACTGAAGCTTTCTTT; d_gene: .; abundance: .; j_gene: TRBJ1-1; v_gene: TRBV12-3/TRBV12-4
CDR3aa: CASSQVGGTPLHF; CDR3nt: TGTGCCAGCAGCCAAGTTGGGGGCACACCCCTCCACTTT; d_gene: .; abundance: .; j_gene: TRBJ1-6; v_gene: TRBV3-1/TRBV3-2
CDR3aa: CATSRDPGTGRDEQFF; CDR3nt: TGTGCCACCAGCAGAGATCCCGGGACAGGGAGGGATGAGCAGTTCTTC; d_gene: TRBD1; abundance: .; j_gene: TRBJ2-1; v_gene: TRBV15
CDR3aa: CASSQDIGTGNNREKLFF; CDR3nt: TGCGCCAGCAGCCAAGATATTGGGACAGGGAATAATCGTGAAAAACTGTTTTTT; d_gene: TRBD1; abundance: .; j_gene: TRBJ1-4; v_gene: TRBV4-3
CDR3aa: CASSSTGIVPEAFF; CDR3nt: TGTGCCAGCAGCTCGACAGGGATCGTCCCTGAAGCTTTCTTT; d_gene: TRBD1; abundance: .; j_gene: TRBJ1-1; v_gene: TRBV9
CDR3aa: CASSERGRSNQPQHF; CDR3nt: TGTGCCAGCAGTGAAAGGGGCCGGAGCAATCAGCCCCAGCATTTT; d_gene: .; abundance: .; j_gene: TRBJ1-5; v_gene: TRBV2
CDR3aa: CASSATSGTYNEQFF; CDR3nt: TGTGCCAGCAGCGCGACTAGCGGGACCTACAATGAGCAGTTCTTC; d_gene: TRBD2; abundance: few; j_gene: TRBJ2-1; v_gene: TRBV7-6
CDR3aa: CASSFLSDKVTDTQYF; CDR3nt: TGTGCCAGCAGTTTTTTGTCAGACAAGGTCACAGATACGCAGTATTTT; d_gene: .; abundance: .; j_gene: TRBJ2-3; v_gene: TRBV27
CDR3aa: CASSKAGGAGANVLTF; CDR3nt: TGTGCCAGTAGTAAAGCGGGGGGCGCTGGGGCCAACGTCCTGACTTTC; d_gene: TRBD2; abundance: .; j_gene: TRBJ2-6; v_gene: TRBV19
CDR3aa: CASSLPDRAYGYTF; CDR3nt: TGTGCCAGCAGTTTACCCGACAGGGCTTATGGCTACACCTTC; d_gene: TRBD1; abundance: few; j_gene: TRBJ1-2; v_gene: TRBV28
CDR3aa: CASSEEDGETEAFF; CDR3nt: TGTGCCAGCAGTGAGGAGGACGGAGAGACTGAAGCTTTCTTT; d_gene: .; abundance: .; j_gene: TRBJ1-1; v_gene: TRBV2
CDR3aa: CATSDSGSREHYYNEQFF; CDR3nt: TGTGCCACCAGTGACTCCGGGTCGCGGGAGCACTACTACAATGAGCAGTTCTTC; d_gene: TRBD2; abundance: .; j_gene: TRBJ2-1; v_gene: TRBV24-1
CDR3aa: CASSKDSTNYGYTF; CDR3nt: TGCGCCAGCAGCAAAGACAGTACTAACTATGGCTACACCTTC; d_gene: .; abundance: few; j_gene: TRBJ1-2; v_gene: TRBV5-1
CDR3aa: CASSQDGSGRSGEQFF; CDR3nt: TGTGCCAGCAGCCAAGATGGCAGCGGGAGGTCTGGTGAGCAGTTCTTC; d_gene: TRBD2; abundance: .; j_gene: TRBJ2-1; v_gene: TRBV4-2
CDR3aa: CASGLRYFGYTF; CDR3nt: TGTGCTAGTGGCCTGCGCTACTTTGGCTACACCTTC; d_gene: .; abundance: .; j_gene: TRBJ1-2; v_gene: TRBV12-5
CDR3aa: CASSEAGLPYEQYF; CDR3nt: TGTGCCAGCAGCGAAGCGGGACTACCCTACGAGCAGTACTTC; d_gene: TRBD2; abundance: .; j_gene: TRBJ2-7; v_gene: TRBV7-6
CDR3aa: CASSLDSRESGSSYEQYF; CDR3nt: TGCGCCAGCAGCTTGGACAGCCGCGAGAGCGGGAGCTCCTACGAGCAGTACTTC; d_gene: TRBD2; abundance: .; j_gene: TRBJ2-7; v_gene: TRBV5-1
CDR3aa: CASSLGQANYGYTF; CDR3nt: TGTGCCAGCAGCCTAGGACAGGCTAACTATGGCTACACCTTC; d_gene: TRBD1; abundance: .; j_gene: TRBJ1-2; v_gene: TRBV28
CDR3aa: CASSLSLEVQNF; CDR3nt: TGTGCCAGCAGCTTATCCCTGGAGGTTCAGAATTTT; d_gene: .; abundance: .; j_gene: TRBJ2-3; v_gene: TRBV7-9
CDR3aa: CASSQSGQGSYEQYF; CDR3nt: TGTGCCAGCAGTCAATCGGGACAGGGTTCCTACGAGCAGTACTTC; d_gene: TRBD1; abundance: .; j_gene: TRBJ2-7; v_gene: TRBV7-9
CDR3aa: CASSNRGGRIAGVLRNEQFF; CDR3nt: TGTGCCAGCAGCAATAGGGGGGGCCGGATAGCGGGAGTCCTCAGGAATGAGCAGTTCTTC; d_gene: .; abundance: .; j_gene: TRBJ2-1; v_gene: TRBV21-1
CDR3aa: CASSLWGQDQNTEAFF; CDR3nt: TGTGCCAGCAGCTTATGGGGACAGGATCAGAACACTGAAGCTTTCTTT; d_gene: TRBD1; abundance: .; j_gene: TRBJ1-1; v_gene: TRBV7-9